This T cell receptor beta chain was found in a study of cytomegalovirus exposure and HLA in healthy donors. This CDR3 has 19 amino acids. Germline loops: CDR1 MNHEY, CDR2 SMNVEV (reference sequence). After removal of 1 base from V and 5 bases from J, the junction contained 19 bases not matched to a gene. Amplification used 60 Vbeta primers and 13 Jbeta primers. Clones were read by immunoSEQ multiplex PCR, and TCRdb kept only the in-frame ones, dropping some. In the table there are fewer than 200,000 clones, more than 70% of which are singletons. J is TRBJ1-2 and V is TRBV27; 7 bases are shared with TRBD1. Sequencing was done on a sample of PBMCs. The receptor was derived from a male donor in good health and CMV-seronegative. This CDR3 reads CASSLFSPGRRGQVYGYTF. As DNA, the CDR3 is TGTGCCAGCAGTTTATTTTCCCCAGGGCGGAGGGGGCAAGTTTATGGCTACACCTTC.